The TCR beta chain under discussion was sequenced for a study of early T cells in non-severe SARS-CoV-2 infection. Study summary: It was bulk RNA from unsorted whole blood that was sequenced, and the chains were unpaired.

Germline CDR1 is SEHNR and CDR2 is FQNEAQ (reference sequence). The ends lost 11 bases at V and 8 bases at J; junction bases unmatched: 6. CDR3 length equals 13 residues. Findings and limits, study-wide: Private and CD4 specificities were missed by VDJdb matching, skewed to anti-spike CD8.

Using its own MiXCR run on the 5' RACE reads, TCRdb lists one record per CDR3 protein. The table records some 71,000 distinct CDR3 sequences, approximately 12% of them present only once. Concerning this clonotype itself: As yet, its antigen is unknown.

The source of this sequence is an adult who was a healthcare worker with PCR-confirmed SARS-CoV-2 infection or an uninfected control (not recorded which). The sample consisted of whole blood. The J gene is TRBJ2-3, the V gene TRBV7-9; 14 bases map to TRBD2. For the CDR3, the DNA is TGTGCCCTCGGGACTAGCGGGGGCCCTACGCAGTATTTT. This sequence encodes CALGTSGGPTQYF.